The T cell receptor (beta chain) described here comes from a study of identical twins. Each CDR3 protein gets one entry after TCRdb re-called the 5' RACE reads with MiXCR. The sample consists of 400,000 to 650,000 distinct CDR3 sequences, 22% of them appearing once. Germline V gene lookup returns CDR1 SGHDT and CDR2 YYEEEE. The CDR3 is 17 amino acids. V was pared by 4 bases and J by 4 bases, with 14 bases of the junction left unmatched. The same data also contributed to another study, on T cells expressing NK-cell markers.

This receptor was identified in a young woman in good health. This chain links TRBV5-6 with TRBJ1-2, with 9 bases fitting TRBD1. Sequenced sample: CD4+ T cells sorted from blood. CDR3 residues: CASSSPGTGTYSYGYTF. Written as DNA, the CDR3 is TGTGCCAGCAGCAGTCCCGGGACAGGGACATACAGCTATGGCTACACCTTC.